This T cell receptor (beta chain) was sequenced during a study of T cell clonality in common variable immunodeficiency. Study results and limitations: What drives increased CVID clonality needs T cell subpopulation sequencing.

This clone has a count of ten or more. Its antigen is not identified. The method was immunoSEQ multiplex PCR; TCRdb's version includes in-frame clones alone and lacks a portion of them. The table lists tens of thousands of clones, no singletons, with more than 3% in the top ten. The sequenced material came from peripheral blood mononuclear cells. The sequence came from a person between 18 and 70 years old in good health.

The CDR3 sequence is CASSQDQGAEAFF. CDR3 DNA (partial): TGTGCCAGCAGCCAGGACCAGGGGGCTGAA. This chain links TRBV4-2 with TRBJ1-1; 7 nucleotides align to TRBD1. The CDR3 end lies 3 residues beyond the end of the read and is filled in from the germline J gene. V lost 3 bases and J lost 6; bases outside the gene matches: 4. In germline, CDR1 is LGHNA, CDR2 YNFKEQ. This CDR3 comprises 13 residues.